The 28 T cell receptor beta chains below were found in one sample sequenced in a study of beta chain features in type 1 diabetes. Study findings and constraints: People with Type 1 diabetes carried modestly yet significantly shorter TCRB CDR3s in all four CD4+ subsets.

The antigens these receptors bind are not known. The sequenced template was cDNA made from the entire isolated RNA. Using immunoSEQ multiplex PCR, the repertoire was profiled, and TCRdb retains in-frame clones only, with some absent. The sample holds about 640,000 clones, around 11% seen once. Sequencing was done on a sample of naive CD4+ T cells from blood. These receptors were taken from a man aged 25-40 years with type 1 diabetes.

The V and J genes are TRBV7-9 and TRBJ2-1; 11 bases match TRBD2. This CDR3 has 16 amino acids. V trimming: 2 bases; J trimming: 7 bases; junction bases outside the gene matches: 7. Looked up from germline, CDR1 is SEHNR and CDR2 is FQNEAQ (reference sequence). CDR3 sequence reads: CASSLKVASGGNEQFF. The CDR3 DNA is TGTGCCAGCAGCTTAAAGGTAGCTAGCGGGGGGAATGAGCAGTTCTTC.

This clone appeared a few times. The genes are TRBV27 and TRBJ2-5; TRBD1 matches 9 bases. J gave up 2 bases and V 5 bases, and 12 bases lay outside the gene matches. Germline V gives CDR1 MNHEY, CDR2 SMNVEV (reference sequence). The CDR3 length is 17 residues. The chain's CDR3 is CASSNNWAGQGQETQYF. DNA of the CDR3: TGTGCCAGCAGTAACAACTGGGCGGGACAGGGTCAAGAGACCCAGTACTTC.

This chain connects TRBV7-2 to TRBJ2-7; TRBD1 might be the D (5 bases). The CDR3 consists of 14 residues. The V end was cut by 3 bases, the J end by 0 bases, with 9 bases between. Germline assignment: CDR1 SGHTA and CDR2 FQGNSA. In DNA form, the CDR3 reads TGTGCCAGCAGCTTCGTACAGGACTCCTACGAGCAGTACTTC. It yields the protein CASSFVQDSYEQYF. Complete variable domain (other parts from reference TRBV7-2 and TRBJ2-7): GAGVSQSPSNKVTEKGKDVELRCDPISGHTALYWYRQSLGQGLEFLIYFQGNSAPDKSGLPSDRFSAERTGGSVSTLTIQRTQQEDSAVYLCASSFVQDSYEQYFGPGTRLTVT.

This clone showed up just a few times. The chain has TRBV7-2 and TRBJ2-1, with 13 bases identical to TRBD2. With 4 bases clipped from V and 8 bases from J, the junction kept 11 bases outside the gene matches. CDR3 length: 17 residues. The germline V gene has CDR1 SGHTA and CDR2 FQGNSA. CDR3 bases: TGTGCCAGCAGCTCCTTTACACTAGCGGGGGGGCTCGATGAGCAGTTCTTC. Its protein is CASSSFTLAGGLDEQFF.

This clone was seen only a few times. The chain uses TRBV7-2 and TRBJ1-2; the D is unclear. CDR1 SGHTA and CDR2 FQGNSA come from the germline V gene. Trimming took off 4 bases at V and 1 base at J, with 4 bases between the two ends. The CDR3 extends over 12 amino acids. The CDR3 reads CASSSLNYGYTF. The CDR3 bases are TGTGCCAGCAGCTCACTTAACTATGGCTACACCTTC. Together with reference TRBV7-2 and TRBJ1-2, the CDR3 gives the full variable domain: GAGVSQSPSNKVTEKGKDVELRCDPISGHTALYWYRQSLGQGLEFLIYFQGNSAPDKSGLPSDRFSAERTGGSVSTLTIQRTQQEDSAVYLCASSSLNYGYTFGSGTRLTVV.

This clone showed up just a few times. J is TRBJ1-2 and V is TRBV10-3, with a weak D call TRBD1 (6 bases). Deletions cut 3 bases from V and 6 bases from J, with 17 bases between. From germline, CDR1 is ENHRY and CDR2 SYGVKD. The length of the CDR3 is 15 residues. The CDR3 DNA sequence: TGTGCCATCAGTGACGCTGGGGGCTCGGGCGATGGCTACACCTTC. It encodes CAISDAGGSGDGYTF.

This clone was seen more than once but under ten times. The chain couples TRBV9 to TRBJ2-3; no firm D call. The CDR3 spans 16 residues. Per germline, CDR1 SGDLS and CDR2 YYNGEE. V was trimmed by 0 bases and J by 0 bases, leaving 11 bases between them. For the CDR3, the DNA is TGTGCCAGCAGCGTAGGCTTGCCGATTAGCACAGATACGCAGTATTTT. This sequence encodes CASSVGLPISTDTQYF. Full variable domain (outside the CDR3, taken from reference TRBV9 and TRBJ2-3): DSGVTQTPKHLITATGQRVTLRCSPRSGDLSVYWYQQSLDQGLQFLIQYYNGEERAKGNILERFSAQQFPDLHSELNLSSLELGDSALYFCASSVGLPISTDTQYFGPGTRLTVL.

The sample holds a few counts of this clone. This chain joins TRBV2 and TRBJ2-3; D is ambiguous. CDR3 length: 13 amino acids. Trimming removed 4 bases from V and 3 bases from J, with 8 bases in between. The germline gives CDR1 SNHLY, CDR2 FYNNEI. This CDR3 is CASSAGETDTQYF. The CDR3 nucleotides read TGTGCCAGCAGTGCTGGGGAAACAGATACGCAGTATTTT.

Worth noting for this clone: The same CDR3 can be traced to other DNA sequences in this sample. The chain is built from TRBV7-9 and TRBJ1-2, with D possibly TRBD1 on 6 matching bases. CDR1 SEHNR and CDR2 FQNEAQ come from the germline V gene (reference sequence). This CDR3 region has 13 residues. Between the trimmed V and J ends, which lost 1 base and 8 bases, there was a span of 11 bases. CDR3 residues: CASSLVSGDGYTF. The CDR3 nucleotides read TGTGCCAGCAGCTTAGTGTCAGGGGACGGCTACACCTTC.

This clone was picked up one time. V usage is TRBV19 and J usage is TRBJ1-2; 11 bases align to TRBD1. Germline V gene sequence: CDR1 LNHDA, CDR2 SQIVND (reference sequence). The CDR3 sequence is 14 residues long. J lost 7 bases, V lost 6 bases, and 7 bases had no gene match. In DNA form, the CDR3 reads TGTGCCAGTAGCCCTCTGGGGACAGGGGGTGGCTACACCTTC. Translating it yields CASSPLGTGGGYTF.

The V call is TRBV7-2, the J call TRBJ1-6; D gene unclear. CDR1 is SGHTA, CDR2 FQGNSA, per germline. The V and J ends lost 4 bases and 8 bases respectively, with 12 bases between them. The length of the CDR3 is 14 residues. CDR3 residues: CASSSDSGDSPLHF. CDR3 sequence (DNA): TGTGCCAGCAGCTCGGACTCCGGTGATTCACCCCTCCACTTT.

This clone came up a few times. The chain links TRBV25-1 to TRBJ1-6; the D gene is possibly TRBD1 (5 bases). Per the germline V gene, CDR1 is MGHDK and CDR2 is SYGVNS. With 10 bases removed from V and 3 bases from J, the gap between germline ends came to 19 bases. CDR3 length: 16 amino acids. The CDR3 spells CATRGQGVDYNSPLHF. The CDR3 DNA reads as TGTGCCACCCGAGGGCAGGGAGTGGACTATAATTCACCCCTCCACTTT. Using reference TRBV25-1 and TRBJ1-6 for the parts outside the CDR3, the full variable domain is EADIYQTPRYLVIGTGKKITLECSQTMGHDKMYWYQQDPGMELHLIHYSYGVNSTEKGDLSSESTVSRIRTEHFPLTLESARPSHTSQYLCATRGQGVDYNSPLHFGNGTRLTVT.

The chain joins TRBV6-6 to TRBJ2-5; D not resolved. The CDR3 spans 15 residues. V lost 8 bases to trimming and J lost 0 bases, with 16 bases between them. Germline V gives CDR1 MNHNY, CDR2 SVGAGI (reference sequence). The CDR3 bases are TGTGCCAGCTGTATGGGGTACGCCAACCAAGAGACCCAGTACTTC. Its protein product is CASCMGYANQETQYF.

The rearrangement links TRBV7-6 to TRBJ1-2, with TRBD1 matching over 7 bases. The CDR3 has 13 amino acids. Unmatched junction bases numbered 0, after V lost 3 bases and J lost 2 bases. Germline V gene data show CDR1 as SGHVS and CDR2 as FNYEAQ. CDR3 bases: TGTGCCAGCAGCTTGGGACAGAACTATGGCTACACCTTC. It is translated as CASSLGQNYGYTF.

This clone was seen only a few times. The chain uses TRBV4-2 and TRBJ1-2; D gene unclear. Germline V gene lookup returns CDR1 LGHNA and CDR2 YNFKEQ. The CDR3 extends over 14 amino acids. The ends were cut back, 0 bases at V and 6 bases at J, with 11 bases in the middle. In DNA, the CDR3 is TGTGCCAGCAGCCAAGAAAGCGGGGATAATGGCTACACCTTC. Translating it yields CASSQESGDNGYTF.

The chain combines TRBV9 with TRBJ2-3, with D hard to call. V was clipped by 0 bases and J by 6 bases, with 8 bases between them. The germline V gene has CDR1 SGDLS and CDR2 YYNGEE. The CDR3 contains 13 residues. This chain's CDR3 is CASSVDQWDTQYF. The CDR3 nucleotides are TGTGCCAGCAGCGTAGATCAATGGGATACGCAGTATTTT.

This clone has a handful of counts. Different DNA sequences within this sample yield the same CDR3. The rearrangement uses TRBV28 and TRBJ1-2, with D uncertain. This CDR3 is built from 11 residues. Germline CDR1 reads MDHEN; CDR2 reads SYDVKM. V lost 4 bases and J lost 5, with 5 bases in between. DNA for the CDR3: TGTGCCAGCAGTTCGGGGTATGGCTACACCTTC. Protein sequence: CASSSGYGYTF.

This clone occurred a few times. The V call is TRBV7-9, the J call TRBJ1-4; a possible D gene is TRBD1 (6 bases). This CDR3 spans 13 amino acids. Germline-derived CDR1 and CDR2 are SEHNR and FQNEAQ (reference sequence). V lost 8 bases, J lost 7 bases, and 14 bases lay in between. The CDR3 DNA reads TGTGCCAGCCAGAGGGGGATAGGTGAAAAACTGTTTTTT. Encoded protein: CASQRGIGEKLFF.

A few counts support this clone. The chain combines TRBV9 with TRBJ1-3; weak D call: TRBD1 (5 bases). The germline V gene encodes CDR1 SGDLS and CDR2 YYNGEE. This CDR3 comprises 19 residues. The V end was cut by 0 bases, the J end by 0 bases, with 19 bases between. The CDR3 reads CASSVATGGDGTSGNTIYF. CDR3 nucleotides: TGTGCCAGCAGCGTAGCTACCGGGGGGGACGGCACCTCTGGAAACACCATATATTTT.

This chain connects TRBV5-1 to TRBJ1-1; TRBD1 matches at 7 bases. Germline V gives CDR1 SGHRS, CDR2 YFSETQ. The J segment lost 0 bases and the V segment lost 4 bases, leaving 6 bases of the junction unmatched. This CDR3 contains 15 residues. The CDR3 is CASSDYRGMNTEAFF. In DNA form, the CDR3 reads TGCGCCAGCAGCGATTACAGGGGCATGAACACTGAAGCTTTCTTT.

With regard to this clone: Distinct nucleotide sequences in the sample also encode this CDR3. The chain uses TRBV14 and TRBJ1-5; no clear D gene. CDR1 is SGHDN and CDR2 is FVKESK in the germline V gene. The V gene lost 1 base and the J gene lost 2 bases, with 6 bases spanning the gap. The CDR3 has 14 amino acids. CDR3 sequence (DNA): TGTGCCAGCAGCCAAGGTGGGGGCAATCAGCCCCAGCATTTT. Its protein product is CASSQGGGNQPQHF.

The CDR3 loop reads CASSPPSRGWGYTF. The CDR3 bases are TGTGCCAGCTCACCACCGTCCCGGGGATGGGGCTACACCTTC. The chain combines TRBV18 with TRBJ1-2; unclear D gene. This CDR3 is 14 amino acids long. Between the trimmed V and J ends, which lost 0 bases and 8 bases, there was a span of 13 bases. Germline V gene sequence: CDR1 KGHSH, CDR2 LQKENI.

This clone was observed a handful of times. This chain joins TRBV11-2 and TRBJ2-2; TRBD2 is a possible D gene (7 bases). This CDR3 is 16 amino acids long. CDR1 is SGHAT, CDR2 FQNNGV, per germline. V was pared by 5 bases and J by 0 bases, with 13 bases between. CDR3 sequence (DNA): TGTGCCAGCAGCGTCCGGGGGGCAACGAACACCGGGGAGCTGTTTTTT. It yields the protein CASSVRGATNTGELFF.

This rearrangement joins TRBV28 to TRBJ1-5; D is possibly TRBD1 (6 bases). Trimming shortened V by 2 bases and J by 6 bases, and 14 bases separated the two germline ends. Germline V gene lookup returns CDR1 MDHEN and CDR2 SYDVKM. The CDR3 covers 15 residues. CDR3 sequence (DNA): TGTGCCAGCAGTTTAAGCAGGGGCGGAGGTCAGCCCCAGCATTTT. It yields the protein CASSLSRGGGQPQHF.

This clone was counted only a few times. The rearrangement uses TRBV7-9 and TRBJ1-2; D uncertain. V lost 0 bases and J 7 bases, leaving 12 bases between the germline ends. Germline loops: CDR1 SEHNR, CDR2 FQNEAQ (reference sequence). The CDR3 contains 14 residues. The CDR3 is CASSLAVPVPGYTF. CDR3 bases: TGTGCCAGCAGCTTAGCGGTCCCGGTTCCTGGCTACACCTTC.

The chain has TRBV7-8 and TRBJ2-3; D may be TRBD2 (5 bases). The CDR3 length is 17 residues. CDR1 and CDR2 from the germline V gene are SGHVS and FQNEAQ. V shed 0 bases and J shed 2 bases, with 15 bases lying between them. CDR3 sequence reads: CASSLALRVPITDTQYF. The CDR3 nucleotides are TGTGCCAGCAGCTTAGCGCTGAGGGTTCCAATCACAGATACGCAGTATTTT.

CDR3 DNA sequence: TGTGCCAGCAGAGGGACAGGGGGAAGGGGCAATCAGCCCCAGCATTTT. It encodes CASRGTGGRGNQPQHF. This sequence joins TRBV27 and TRBJ1-5; 11 nucleotides align to TRBD1. With 6 bases clipped from V and 2 bases from J, the junction kept 6 bases outside the gene matches. Germline CDR1 reads MNHEY; CDR2 reads SMNVEV (reference sequence). The CDR3 contains 16 residues.

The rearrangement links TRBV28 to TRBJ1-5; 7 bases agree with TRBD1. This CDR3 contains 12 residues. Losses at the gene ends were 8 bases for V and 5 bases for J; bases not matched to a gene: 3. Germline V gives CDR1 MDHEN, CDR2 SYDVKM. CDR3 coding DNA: TGTGCCAGCCAGGGGGGGGATCAGCCCCAGCATTTT. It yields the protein CASQGGDQPQHF.